The rows below give T cell receptor beta chains drawn from one sample of a study of T cell responses to AZD1222 COVID-19 vaccine. TCRdb's table, derived via immunoSEQ multiplex PCR, lists solely in-frame clones and lacks some. The table lists approximately 100,000 clones, around 85% of them singletons, with around 5% in the top ten. Sequencing used peripheral blood, obtained 28 days after the second AZD1222 dose. The receptors originated from an adult who received the AZD1222 COVID-19 vaccine. The CDR3 runs from the conserved cysteine through the conserved F or W. D genes are given only for firm matches. Clone size, where shown, is once, few, many, or a class for clones that have expanded.

-	TRBV6-6	TRBJ2-3	-	TGTGCCAGCACTCGGTGGGGCACAGATACGCAGTATTTT	CASTRWGTDTQYF
-	TRBV9	TRBJ1-3	-	TGTGCCAGCAGCGGATCGAGAGGGTCTATTTCTGGAAACACCATATATTTT	CASSGSRGSISGNTIYF
-	TRBV5-1	TRBJ2-1	-	TGCGCCAGCAGCTTGGGAGGGGCAAATGAGCAGTTCTTC	CASSLGGANEQFF
TRBD1	TRBV7-3	TRBJ2-3	few	TGTGCCAGCAGCTCAGGGGGAATGGCAGATACGCAGTATTTT	CASSSGGMADTQYF
TRBD2	TRBV6-5	TRBJ2-1	-	TGTGCCAGCAGATTAGCGGGAGGCGTCTATGAGCAGTTCTTC	CASRLAGGVYEQFF
TRBD1	TRBV6-5	TRBJ1-2	-	TGTGCCAGCAGTTACTTTGGGACAGATGGCTACACCTTC	CASSYFGTDGYTF
TRBD1	TRBV3-1/TRBV3-2	TRBJ1-1	-	TGTGCCAGCAGCAAACTCCAGGGGGTGACTGAAGCTTTCTTT	CASSKLQGVTEAFF
-	TRBV6-5	TRBJ1-6	-	TGTGCCAGCAGTTACCAGGGTAATTCACCCCTCCACTTT	CASSYQGNSPLHF
-	TRBV2	TRBJ2-3	-	TGTGCCAGCACGGGCCCTCCTATGACAGATACGCAGTATTTT	CASTGPPMTDTQYF
-	TRBV30	TRBJ2-6	-	TGTGCCTGGAGTTCTGGGACTGGGGCCAACGTCCTGACTTTC	CAWSSGTGANVLTF
TRBD2	TRBV28	TRBJ2-7	-	TGTGCCAGCAGCCCGGAAACTAGCGGGAGCTCCTACGAGCAGTACTTC	CASSPETSGSSYEQYF
-	TRBV19	TRBJ1-2	once	TGTGCCAGTACCCCCTCCCCTCGGGGGAGCTATGGCTACACCTTC	CASTPSPRGSYGYTF
-	TRBV5-4	TRBJ2-5	-	TGTGCCAGCAGCTTCTCGGGGGAGACCCAGTACTTC	CASSFSGETQYF
-	TRBV10-1	TRBJ2-3	-	TGCGCCAGCAGTGTCCCAACAGATACGCAGTATTTT	CASSVPTDTQYF
TRBD2	TRBV7-7	TRBJ2-3	-	TGTGCTAGCAGCTTAGGGCTAGCGGGGATCACAGATACGCAGTATTTT	CASSLGLAGITDTQYF
TRBD1	TRBV28	TRBJ2-2	-	TGTGCCAGCAGTTTAAGACAGGGACGAACCGGGGAGCTGTTTTTT	CASSLRQGRTGELFF
-	TRBV11-1	TRBJ2-7	-	TGTGCCAGCAGAGGGCAGGTCTCCTACGAGCAGTACTTC	CASRGQVSYEQYF
TRBD2	TRBV24-1	TRBJ2-1	-	TGTGCCACCAGTGATCCCGGACTAGCGGGGGGGAGCGAGCAGTTCTTC	CATSDPGLAGGSEQFF
-	TRBV19	TRBJ2-1	few	TGTGCCAGTAGTATAGGGGCGGGGAGCGGGTACAATGAGCAGTTCTTC	CASSIGAGSGYNEQFF
TRBD2	TRBV4-2	TRBJ2-7	-	TGTGCCAGCAGCCAAGAAGCAACGAGCGGGGGGGCCAGGTACGAGCAGTACTTC	CASSQEATSGGARYEQYF
-	TRBV12-3/TRBV12-4	TRBJ2-7	few	TGTGCCAGCAGTTCCAGGTTAATTTACGAGCAGTACTTC	CASSSRLIYEQYF
-	TRBV3-1/TRBV3-2	TRBJ2-7	-	TGTGCCAGCAGCCAGGCAGGCTCAACTACCCCCTACGAGCAGTACTTC	CASSQAGSTTPYEQYF
TRBD1	TRBV10-3	TRBJ2-1	-	TGTGCCATCATCGATCCCGGACAGGGCTACAATGAGCAGTTCTTC	CAIIDPGQGYNEQFF
TRBD2	TRBV28	TRBJ2-1	-	TGTGCCAGCAGCCCGGTGGGACTAGCGAGGGGCAATGAGCAGTTCTTC	CASSPVGLARGNEQFF
-	TRBV24-1	TRBJ2-1	-	TGTGCCACCAGTGAGGGATTTCCCGGGGGCAATGAGCAGTTCTTC	CATSEGFPGGNEQFF
-	TRBV6-1	TRBJ2-7	-	TGTGCCAGCAGTGACCGGCGGATGGAGTCTCCCTACGAGCAGTACTTC	CASSDRRMESPYEQYF
-	TRBV9	TRBJ1-6	-	TGTGCCAGCAGCCTCGGGGGGGCTCCCTATAATTCACCCCTCCACTTT	CASSLGGAPYNSPLHF
TRBD1	TRBV5-1	TRBJ1-4	once	TGCGCCAGCAGCAAGGACAGGGGCTTTGAAAAACTGTTTTTT	CASSKDRGFEKLFF
-	TRBV5-6	TRBJ2-5	-	TGTGCCAGCAGCTTTGGGGGTGGGGAGACCCAGTACTTC	CASSFGGGETQYF
-	TRBV6-2/TRBV6-3	TRBJ1-2	-	TGTGCCAGCAGTAAGCAGGGGAACTATGGCTACACCTTC	CASSKQGNYGYTF
-	TRBV3-1/TRBV3-2	TRBJ2-1	-	TGTGCCAGCAGCCAAGAAGTCACTAGGCTTGGGTACAATGAGCAGTTCTTC	CASSQEVTRLGYNEQFF
-	TRBV12-3/TRBV12-4	TRBJ1-3	once	TGTGCCAGCACGGGGGTCTCTGGAAACACCATATATTTT	CASTGVSGNTIYF
-	TRBV10-3	TRBJ2-5	-	TGTGCCATCAGTGGTCAGAACCAAGAGACCCAGTACTTC	CAISGQNQETQYF
-	TRBV7-9	TRBJ1-6	-	TGTGCCAGCAGCCGCATAAAACAGGGAGCCAATTCACCCCTCCACTTT	CASSRIKQGANSPLHF
-	TRBV5-1	TRBJ1-2	-	TGCGCCAGCAGCCCGGGAATCCCCAGGGATCACTATGGCTACACCTTC	CASSPGIPRDHYGYTF